This entry describes one T cell receptor beta chain. Its cognate antigen is unknown. Trimming at V came to 1 base and at J to 5 bases, leaving 3 bases not matched to a gene. Germline CDR1 and CDR2: SQVTM and ANQGSEA. CDR3 length: 14 residues. Patients were ruled out by autoimmune disease history or systemic immunosuppression. The data were obtained in a study of OX40 agonist ivuxolimab in advanced cancers. Study outcomes and limitations: CD4+ T cells averaged fewer expanded clones than CD8+ T cells.

Some clones are missing from TCRdb's copy, which holds only in-frame ones; the method was immunoSEQ multiplex PCR. The data show about 80,000 clones, 90% seen once. The source material was CD4+ or CD8+ T cells sorted from blood, sampled in a trial of the OX40 agonist ivuxolimab. The source is an adult with an advanced solid tumor such as melanoma, head and neck, liver or kidney cancer. V and J are TRBV29-1 and TRBJ2-3; 10 bases match TRBD2. CDR3 protein: CSVEGGLAVDTQYF. In DNA, the CDR3 is TGCAGCGTTGAAGGTGGACTAGCGGTAGATACGCAGTATTTT.